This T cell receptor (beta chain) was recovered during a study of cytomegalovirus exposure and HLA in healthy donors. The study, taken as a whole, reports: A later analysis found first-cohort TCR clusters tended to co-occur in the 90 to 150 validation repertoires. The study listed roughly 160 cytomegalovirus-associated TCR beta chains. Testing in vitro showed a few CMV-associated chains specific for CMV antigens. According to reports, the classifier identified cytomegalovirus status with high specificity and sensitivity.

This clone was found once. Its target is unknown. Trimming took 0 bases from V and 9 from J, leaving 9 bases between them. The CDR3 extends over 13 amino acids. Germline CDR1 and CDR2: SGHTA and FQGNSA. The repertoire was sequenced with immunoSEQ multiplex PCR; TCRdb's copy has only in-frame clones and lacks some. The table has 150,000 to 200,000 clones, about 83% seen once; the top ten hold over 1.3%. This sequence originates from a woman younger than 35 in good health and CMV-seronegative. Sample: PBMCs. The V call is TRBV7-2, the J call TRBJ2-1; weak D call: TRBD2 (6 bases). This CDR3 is CASSLAREAEQFF. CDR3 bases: TGTGCCAGCAGCTTAGCGAGGGAGGCTGAGCAGTTCTTC. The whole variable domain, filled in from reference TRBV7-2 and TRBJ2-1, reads GAGVSQSPSNKVTEKGKDVELRCDPISGHTALYWYRQSLGQGLEFLIYFQGNSAPDKSGLPSDRFSAERTGGSVSTLTIQRTQQEDSAVYLCASSLAREAEQFFGPGTRLTVL.